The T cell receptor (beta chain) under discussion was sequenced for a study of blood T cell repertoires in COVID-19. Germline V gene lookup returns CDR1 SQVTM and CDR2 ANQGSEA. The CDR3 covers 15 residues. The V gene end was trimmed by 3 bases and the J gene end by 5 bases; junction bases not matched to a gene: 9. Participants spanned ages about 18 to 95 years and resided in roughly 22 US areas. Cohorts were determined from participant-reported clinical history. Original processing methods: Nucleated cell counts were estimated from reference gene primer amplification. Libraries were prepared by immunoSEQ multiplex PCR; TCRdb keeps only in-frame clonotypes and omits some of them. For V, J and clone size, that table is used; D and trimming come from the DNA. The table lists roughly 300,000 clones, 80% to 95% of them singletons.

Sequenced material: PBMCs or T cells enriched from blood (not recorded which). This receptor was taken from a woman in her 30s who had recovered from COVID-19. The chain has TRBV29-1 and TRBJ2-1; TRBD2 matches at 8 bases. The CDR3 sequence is CSVEGGTSGNNEQFF. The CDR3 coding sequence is TGCAGCGTTGAGGGGGGCACTAGCGGAAACAATGAGCAGTTCTTC.